Described below is a single TCR beta chain sequence and its context. Its specific antigen is unknown. No qualities accompany the bases; no much larger clone lies one base away. The donors were a few dozen Caucasian individuals from Russia, aged roughly 6 to 100 years, who were systemically healthy. Approximately 9.3 milliliters of peripheral blood were drawn from each donor into EDTA-treated Vacutainer tubes. PBMCs were isolated by Ficoll-Paque density-gradient centrifugation, with at least 6 million obtained per sample. Total RNA, at least 5 micrograms per sample, was extracted from PBMCs with Trizol reagent. For every donor, flow cytometry on a PBMC aliquot measured the percentage of naive CD45RAhigh/CD27high T cells. These data are taken from a study of blood T cells in healthy people across ages (dated by TCRdb to 2015 to 2017). Regarding the research as a whole: In model experiments, roughly one uniquely barcoded TCR beta cDNA molecule per two T cells was captured by template switching. To track age-related changes in TCR beta repertoire diversity, the study relied on deep sequencing normalized with unique cDNA molecular identifiers. The donors were divided into four age groups: young (average approximately 15 years), middle-aged (about 39), aged (approximately 62) and long-lived (about 80). To avoid experimental bias, donors of different ages were distributed randomly across sequencing lanes. For two donors (one aged 18 to 29 and one aged 80 or older), the study analyzed two additional independent replicas of 1 million unique cDNA reads from the same blood draw. Results the study describes overall, beyond this receptor: Compared with the aged group, the long-lived group had more naive CD4+ T cells, fewer expanded clones and increased TCR diversity, a pattern suggesting age selection. A strong correlation was found between observed TCR beta diversity and the percentage of naive T cells measured by flow cytometry. Observed TCR beta diversity per million T cells fell roughly linearly with age, and a significant reduction was already apparent by age about 43. Because the CMV infection status of the donors was unknown, age-related changes in expanded clonotypes may potentially have been confounded. Estimates of total diversity based on one million sequenced T cells were regarded as lower bounds and as underestimates. Because profiling used bulk unsorted PBMCs, naive and antigen-experienced compartments could not be compared conclusively.

At the junction V is shortened by 5 bases and J by 10 bases, with 17 bases in between. Per the germline V gene (reference sequence), DFQATT is the CDR1 and SNEGSKA is the CDR2. The CDR3 holds 12 amino acids from the cysteine to the phenylalanine. Solely the CDR3 DNA is kept, with 36 bases framed from the first base. The method was 5' RACE. Sequencing used an Illumina HiSeq 2500. A second PCR of roughly 7 to 11 cycles was performed with a sample-barcoded 5' primer and a J-beta primer mix. A template-switch 5' adaptor carrying 12 random nucleotides introduced a unique molecular identifier onto each TCR beta cDNA molecule. Each sample yielded at least 3 million CDR3-containing paired-end reads. The Mint cDNA synthesis kit, primed by a TRBC-specific oligonucleotide, was used to synthesize first-strand cDNA from all RNA. Following uracil-DNA glycosylase treatment, a first 18-cycle PCR with universal primers M1SS and BC2_uni_R was performed on all cDNA. As for the authors' bioinformatics: For normalization, 1 million high-quality reads, each with a distinct molecular identifier, were randomly selected from each sample. Reads sharing molecular identifiers were discarded rather than binned into consensus sequences. MiTCR, with a Q25 quality threshold and the strictest error-elimination algorithm, was used for CDR3 identification, clonotype clustering and error correction. Lower-bound total TCR beta diversity was estimated with a nonparametric unseen species model using Euler transformation. TCRdb passed the public sequencing reads through fastp at Q25 and MiXCR, retaining productive beta sequences. Identical CDR3 proteins give one entry, which carries the most common genes and DNA. It is TCRdb's table, rather than the study itself, that gives the V and J calls and clone size. In all, the sample holds around 1,700,000 distinct CDR3 sequences, and 28% of those were seen once. The ten largest clonotypes hold approximately 7.7% of the sample.

The sequence came from a young woman in good health. The chain was built from TRBV20-1 and TRBJ1-2, with the D gene not clear enough to name. The source material was blood. The nucleotide sequence reads as follows: TGCAGTGCTCCGAGCGAGGGATCTGACTACACCTTC. This translates into CSAPSEGSDYTF.